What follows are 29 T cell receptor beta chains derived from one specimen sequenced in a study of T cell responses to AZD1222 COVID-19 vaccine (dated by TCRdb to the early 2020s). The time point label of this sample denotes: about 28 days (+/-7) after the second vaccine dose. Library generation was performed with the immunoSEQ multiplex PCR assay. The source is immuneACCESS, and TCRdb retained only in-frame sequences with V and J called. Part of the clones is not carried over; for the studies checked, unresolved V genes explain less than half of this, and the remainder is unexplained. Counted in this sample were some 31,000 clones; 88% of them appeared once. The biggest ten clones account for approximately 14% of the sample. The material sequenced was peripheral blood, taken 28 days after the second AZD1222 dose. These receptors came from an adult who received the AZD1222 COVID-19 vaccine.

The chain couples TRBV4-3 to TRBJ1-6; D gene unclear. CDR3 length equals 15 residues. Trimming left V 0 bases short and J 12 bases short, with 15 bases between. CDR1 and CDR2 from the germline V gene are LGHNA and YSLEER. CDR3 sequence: CASSQDLGPIGPLHF. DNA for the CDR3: TGCGCCAGCAGCCAAGATCTCGGGCCTATAGGACCCCTCCACTTT.

The CDR3 DNA reads TGTGCCACCAGTGACGGAAATGAGCAGTTCTTC. Translation: CATSDGNEQFF. The V call is TRBV24-1, the J call TRBJ2-1; D gene ambiguous. This CDR3 spans 11 amino acids. Per the germline V gene, CDR1 is KGHDR and CDR2 is SFDVKD. Trimming took 4 bases from V and 7 from J, leaving 4 bases between them.

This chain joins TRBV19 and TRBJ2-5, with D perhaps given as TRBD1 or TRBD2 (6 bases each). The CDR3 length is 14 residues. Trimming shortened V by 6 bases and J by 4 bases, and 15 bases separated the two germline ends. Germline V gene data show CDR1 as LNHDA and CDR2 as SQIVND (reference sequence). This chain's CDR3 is CASSPTGGRETQYF. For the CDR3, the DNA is TGTGCCAGTAGCCCGACCGGGGGCCGAGAGACCCAGTACTTC.

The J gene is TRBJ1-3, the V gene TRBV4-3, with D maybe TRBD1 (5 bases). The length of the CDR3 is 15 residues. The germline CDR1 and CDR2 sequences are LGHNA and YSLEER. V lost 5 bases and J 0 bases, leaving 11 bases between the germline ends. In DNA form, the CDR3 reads TGCGCCAGCAGCTCGGACACCAACTCTGGAAACACCATATATTTT. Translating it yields CASSSDTNSGNTIYF.

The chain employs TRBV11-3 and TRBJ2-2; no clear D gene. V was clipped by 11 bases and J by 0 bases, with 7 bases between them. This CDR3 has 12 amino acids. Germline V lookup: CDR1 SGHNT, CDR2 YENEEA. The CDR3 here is CAVSTNTGELFF. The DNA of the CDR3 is TGTGCCGTATCAACGAACACCGGGGAGCTGTTTTTT. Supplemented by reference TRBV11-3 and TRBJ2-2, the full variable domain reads EAGVVQSPRYKIIEKKQPVAFWCNPISGHNTLYWYLQNLGQGPELLIRYENEEAVDDSQLPKDRFSAERLKGVDSTLKIQPAELGDSAVYLCAVSTNTGELFFGEGSRLTVL.

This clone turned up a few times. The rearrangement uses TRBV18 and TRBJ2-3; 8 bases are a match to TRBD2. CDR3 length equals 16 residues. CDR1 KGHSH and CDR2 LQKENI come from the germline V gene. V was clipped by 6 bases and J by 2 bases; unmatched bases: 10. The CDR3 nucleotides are TGTGCCAGCTCCGGGTTGGGACTAGACTACACAGATACGCAGTATTTT. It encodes CASSGLGLDYTDTQYF.

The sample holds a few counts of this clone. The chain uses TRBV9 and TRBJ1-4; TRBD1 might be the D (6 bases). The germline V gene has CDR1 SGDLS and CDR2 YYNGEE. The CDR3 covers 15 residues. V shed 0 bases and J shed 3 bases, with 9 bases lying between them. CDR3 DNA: TGTGCCAGCAGCGTAGCGGGACACTCTAATGAAAAACTGTTTTTT. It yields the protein CASSVAGHSNEKLFF.

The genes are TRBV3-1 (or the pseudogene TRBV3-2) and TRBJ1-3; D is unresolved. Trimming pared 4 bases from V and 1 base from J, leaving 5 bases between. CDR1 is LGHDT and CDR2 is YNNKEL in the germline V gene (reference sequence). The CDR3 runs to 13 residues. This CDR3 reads CASSPSSGNTIYF. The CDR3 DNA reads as TGTGCCAGCAGCCCTTCGTCTGGAAACACCATATATTTT.

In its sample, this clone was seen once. CDR3 nucleotide sequence: TGTGCCAGCAGCGTAGATCAGCGGGGGGTGGTTGAGAATGAGCAGTTCTTC. This sequence encodes CASSVDQRGVVENEQFF. This sequence joins TRBV9 and TRBJ2-1; TRBD2 matches 9 bases. From germline, CDR1 is SGDLS and CDR2 YYNGEE. The trim removed 0 bases at V and 7 bases at J, leaving 11 bases unmatched. The CDR3 spans 17 residues.

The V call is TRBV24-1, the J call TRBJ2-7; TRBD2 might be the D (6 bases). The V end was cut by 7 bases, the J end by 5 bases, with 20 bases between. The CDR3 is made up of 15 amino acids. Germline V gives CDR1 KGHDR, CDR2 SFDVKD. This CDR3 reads CATSSLVKGRNEQYF. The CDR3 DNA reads TGTGCCACCAGCAGCCTAGTTAAGGGGAGGAACGAGCAGTACTTC.

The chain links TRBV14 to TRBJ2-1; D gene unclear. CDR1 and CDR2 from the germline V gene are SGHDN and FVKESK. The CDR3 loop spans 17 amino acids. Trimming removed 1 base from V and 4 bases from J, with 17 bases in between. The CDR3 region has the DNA TGTGCCAGCAGCCAAGTTATGACTCCACTTAAATACAATGAGCAGTTCTTC. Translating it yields CASSQVMTPLKYNEQFF. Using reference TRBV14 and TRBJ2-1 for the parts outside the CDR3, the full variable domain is EAGVTQFPSHSVIEKGQTVTLRCDPISGHDNLYWYRRVMGKEIKFLLHFVKESKQDESGMPNNRFLAERTGGTYSTLKVQPAELEDSGVYFCASSQVMTPLKYNEQFFGPGTRLTVL.

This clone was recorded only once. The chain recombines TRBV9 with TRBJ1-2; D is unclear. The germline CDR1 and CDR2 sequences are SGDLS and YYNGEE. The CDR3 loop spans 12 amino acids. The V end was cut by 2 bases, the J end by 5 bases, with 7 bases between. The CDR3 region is CASSVDDYGYTF. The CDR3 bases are TGTGCCAGCAGCGTGGACGATTATGGCTACACCTTC. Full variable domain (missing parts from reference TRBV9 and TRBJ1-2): DSGVTQTPKHLITATGQRVTLRCSPRSGDLSVYWYQQSLDQGLQFLIQYYNGEERAKGNILERFSAQQFPDLHSELNLSSLELGDSALYFCASSVDDYGYTFGSGTRLTVV.

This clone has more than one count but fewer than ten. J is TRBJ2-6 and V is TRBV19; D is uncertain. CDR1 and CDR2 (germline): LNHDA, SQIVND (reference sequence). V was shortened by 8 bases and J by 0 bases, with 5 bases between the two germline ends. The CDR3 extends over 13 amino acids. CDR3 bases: TGTGCCAGTTGGTACTCTGGGGCCAACGTCCTGACTTTC. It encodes CASWYSGANVLTF.

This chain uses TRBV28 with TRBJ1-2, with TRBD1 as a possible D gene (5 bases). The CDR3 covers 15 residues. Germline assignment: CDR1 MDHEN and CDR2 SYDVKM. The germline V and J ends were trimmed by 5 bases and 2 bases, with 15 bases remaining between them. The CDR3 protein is CASSRGAATNYGYTF. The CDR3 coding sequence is TGTGCCAGCAGTCGAGGGGCAGCGACGAACTATGGCTACACCTTC.

The CDR3, as DNA: TGTGCCAGCAGTTTAAGACAGTCCTATGGCTACACCTTC. It translates to CASSLRQSYGYTF. V and J are TRBV27 and TRBJ1-2; D may be TRBD1 (5 bases). Looked up from germline, CDR1 is MNHEY and CDR2 is SMNVEV (reference sequence). The CDR3 loop spans 13 amino acids. Deletions cut 2 bases from V and 4 bases from J, with 8 bases between.

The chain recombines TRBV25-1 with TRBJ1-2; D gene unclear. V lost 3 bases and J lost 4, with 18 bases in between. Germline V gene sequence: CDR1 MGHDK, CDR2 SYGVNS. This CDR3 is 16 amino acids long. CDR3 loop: CASSDASTGHAYGYTF. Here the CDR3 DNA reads TGTGCCAGCAGTGATGCCTCCACCGGTCATGCCTATGGCTACACCTTC.

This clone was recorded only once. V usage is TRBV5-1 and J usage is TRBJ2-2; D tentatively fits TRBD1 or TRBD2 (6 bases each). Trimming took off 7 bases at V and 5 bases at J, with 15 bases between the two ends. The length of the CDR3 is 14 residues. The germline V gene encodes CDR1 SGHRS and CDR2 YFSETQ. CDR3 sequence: CASVGGAGTGELFF. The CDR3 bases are TGCGCCAGCGTCGGGGGCGCGGGAACCGGGGAGCTGTTTTTT.

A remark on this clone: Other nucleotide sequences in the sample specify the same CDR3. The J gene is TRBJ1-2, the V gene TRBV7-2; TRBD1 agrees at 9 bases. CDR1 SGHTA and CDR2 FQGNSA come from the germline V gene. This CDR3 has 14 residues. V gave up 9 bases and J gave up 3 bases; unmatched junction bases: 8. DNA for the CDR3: TGTGCCAGTAGCCAGGGACAGGGTTACTATGGCTACACCTTC. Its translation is CASSQGQGYYGYTF.

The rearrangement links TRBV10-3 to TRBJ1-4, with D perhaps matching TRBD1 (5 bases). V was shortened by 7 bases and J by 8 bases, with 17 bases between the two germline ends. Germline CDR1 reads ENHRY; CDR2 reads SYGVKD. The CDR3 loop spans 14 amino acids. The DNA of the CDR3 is TGTGCCATCAAAGGAACACAGGAGGGGGAAAAACTGTTTTTT. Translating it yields CAIKGTQEGEKLFF.

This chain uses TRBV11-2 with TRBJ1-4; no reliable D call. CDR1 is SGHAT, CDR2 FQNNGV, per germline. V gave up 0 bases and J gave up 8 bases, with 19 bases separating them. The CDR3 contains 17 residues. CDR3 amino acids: CASSLDGGGVIKEKLFF. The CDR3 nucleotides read TGTGCCAGCAGCTTAGATGGAGGCGGCGTGATTAAGGAAAAACTGTTTTTT.

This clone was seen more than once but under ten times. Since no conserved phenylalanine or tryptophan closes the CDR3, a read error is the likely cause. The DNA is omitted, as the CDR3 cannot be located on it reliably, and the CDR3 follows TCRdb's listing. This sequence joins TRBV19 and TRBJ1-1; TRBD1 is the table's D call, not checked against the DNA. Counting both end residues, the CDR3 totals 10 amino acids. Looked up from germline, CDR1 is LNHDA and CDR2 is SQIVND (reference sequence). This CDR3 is CARGQGSGSG.

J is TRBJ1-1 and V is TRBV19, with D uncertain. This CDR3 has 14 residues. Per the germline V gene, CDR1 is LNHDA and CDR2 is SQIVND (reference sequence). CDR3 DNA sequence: TGTGCGGTTCTGGACCCTAGTTCGAACACTGAAGCTTTCTTT. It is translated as CAVLDPSSNTEAFF.

For the CDR3, the DNA is TGTGCCAGCAGTTTATGGATGGGAGATGGCTACACCTTC. Amino acid sequence: CASSLWMGDGYTF. This chain links TRBV27 with TRBJ1-2; D is ambiguous. V lost 1 base and J lost 6, with 9 bases in between. From germline, CDR1 is MNHEY and CDR2 SMNVEV (reference sequence). There are 13 residues in the CDR3.

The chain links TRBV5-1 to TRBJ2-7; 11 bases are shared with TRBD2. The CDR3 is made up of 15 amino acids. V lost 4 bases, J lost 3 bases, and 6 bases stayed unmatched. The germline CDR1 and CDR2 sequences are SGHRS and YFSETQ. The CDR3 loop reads CASSQPGTSGYEQYF. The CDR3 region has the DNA TGCGCCAGCAGCCAACCAGGGACTAGCGGCTACGAGCAGTACTTC.

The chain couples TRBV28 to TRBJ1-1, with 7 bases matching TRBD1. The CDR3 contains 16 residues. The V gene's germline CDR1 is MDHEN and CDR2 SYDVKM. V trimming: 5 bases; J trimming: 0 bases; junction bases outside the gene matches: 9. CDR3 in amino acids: CASSIPGQSMNTEAFF. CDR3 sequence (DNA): TGTGCCAGCAGTATCCCGGGACAGAGTATGAACACTGAAGCTTTCTTT. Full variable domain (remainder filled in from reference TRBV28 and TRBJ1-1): DVKVTQSSRYLVKRTGEKVFLECVQDMDHENMFWYRQDPGLGLRLIYFSYDVKMKEKGDIPEGYSVSREKKERFSLILESASTNQTSMYLCASSIPGQSMNTEAFFGQGTRLTVV.

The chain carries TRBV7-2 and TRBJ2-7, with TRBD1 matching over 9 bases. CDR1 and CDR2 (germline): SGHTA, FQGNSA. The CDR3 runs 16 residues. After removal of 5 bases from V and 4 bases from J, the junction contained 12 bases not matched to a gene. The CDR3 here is CASSPTPRQGGYEQYF. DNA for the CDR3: TGTGCCAGCAGCCCGACACCCCGACAGGGGGGATACGAGCAGTACTTC.

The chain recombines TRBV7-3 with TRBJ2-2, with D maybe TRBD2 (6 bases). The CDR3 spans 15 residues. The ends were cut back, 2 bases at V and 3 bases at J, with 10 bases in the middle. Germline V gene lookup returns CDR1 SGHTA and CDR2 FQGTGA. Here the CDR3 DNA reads TGTGCCAGCAGCTTATTCGGCGGGGACACCGGGGAGCTGTTTTTT. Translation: CASSLFGGDTGELFF.

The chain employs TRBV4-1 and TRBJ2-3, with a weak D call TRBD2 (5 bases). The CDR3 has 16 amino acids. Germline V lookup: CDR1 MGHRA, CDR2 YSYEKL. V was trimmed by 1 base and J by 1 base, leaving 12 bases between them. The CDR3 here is CASSQVVARGTDTQYF. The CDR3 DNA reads TGCGCCAGCAGCCAAGTGGTAGCGAGGGGCACAGATACGCAGTATTTT.

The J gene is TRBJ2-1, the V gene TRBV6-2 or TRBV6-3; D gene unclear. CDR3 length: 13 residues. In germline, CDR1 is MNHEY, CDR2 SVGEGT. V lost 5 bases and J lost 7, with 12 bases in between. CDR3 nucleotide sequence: TGTGCCAGCAGTCCCCCCGGTGGAAATGAGCAGTTCTTC. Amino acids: CASSPPGGNEQFF.